A selection of T cell receptor beta chains follows, all from one sample in a study of CD8 T cells in ankylosing spondylitis. TCRdb re-called the 5' RACE reads through MiXCR, storing one row per CDR3 protein. The profile covers just over 300,000 distinct CDR3 sequences, with 20% appearing a single time and 3.5% taken by the ten largest. Sample: blood, either unsorted or a sorted T cell fraction (not recorded which). These TCRs come from a female donor with ankylosing spondylitis or in good health (not recorded which). Each CDR3 is given with its conserved first and last residue. A D gene is named only where the DNA matches it firmly. Some rows have no size entry. The others give once, few or many, or a class for an expanded clone.

d_gene	abundance	v_gene	j_gene	CDR3aa	CDR3nt
.	few	TRBV18	TRBJ2-4	CASSPGKATGKNIQYF	TGTGCCAGCTCACCGGGGAAGGCAACAGGCAAAAACATTCAGTACTTC
.	many	TRBV10-3	TRBJ1-4	CASRGERGNEKLFF	TGTGCCTCGCGGGGGGAACGTGGTAATGAAAAACTGTTTTTT
.	few	TRBV20-1	TRBJ2-7	CSARGGPLYEQYF	TGCAGTGCTAGAGGTGGACCCCTTTACGAGCAGTACTTC
.	few	TRBV20-1	TRBJ2-7	CSGVRAGLEQYF	TGCAGTGGTGTTAGGGCAGGTCTTGAGCAGTACTTC
TRBD1	.	TRBV6-1	TRBJ2-7	CASSRGSKAYEQYF	TGTGCCAGCAGCAGGGGGAGCAAAGCCTACGAGCAGTACTTC
TRBD2	.	TRBV11-2	TRBJ2-2	CASSYKVLAGHTGELFF	TGTGCCAGCAGCTATAAGGTTCTAGCGGGGCACACCGGGGAGCTGTTTTTT
.	few	TRBV12-3/TRBV12-4	TRBJ2-2	CASSQGGTGELFF	TGTGCCAGCAGCCAAGGGGGCACCGGGGAGCTGTTTTTT
.	.	TRBV5-1	TRBJ2-7	CASSSGMGLYEQYF	TGCGCCAGCAGTTCGGGGATGGGGCTCTACGAGCAGTACTTC
.	.	TRBV12-3/TRBV12-4	TRBJ2-7	CASSSWRGEQYF	TGTGCCAGCAGTTCCTGGAGGGGCGAGCAGTACTTC
.	few	TRBV5-1	TRBJ2-7	CASSTAASYEQYF	TGCGCCAGCAGCACGGCAGCCTCCTACGAGCAGTACTTC
TRBD2	.	TRBV9	TRBJ2-7	CASSARDYSSYEQYF	TGTGCCAGCAGCGCCCGGGACTACTCATCCTACGAGCAGTACTTC
TRBD2	few	TRBV24-1	TRBJ2-7	CATSDHGTSVYEQYF	TGTGCCACCAGTGACCACGGGACTAGCGTCTACGAGCAGTACTTC
TRBD1	few	TRBV5-6	TRBJ2-3	CASSFWTGTDHTDTQYF	TGTGCCAGCAGCTTTTGGACCGGGACAGACCACACAGATACGCAGTATTTT
.	many	TRBV20-1	TRBJ2-7	CSPKNHYEQYF	TGCAGTCCCAAAAATCACTACGAGCAGTACTTC
.	many	TRBV12-3/TRBV12-4	TRBJ2-2	CASSPSGVTGELFF	TGTGCCAGCAGTCCCTCTGGGGTCACCGGGGAGCTGTTTTTT
.	few	TRBV29-1	TRBJ2-5	CSSVGISETQYF	TGCAGCTCTGTTGGGATTTCGGAGACCCAGTACTTC
TRBD1	.	TRBV5-1	TRBJ2-7	CASSKPSGTGAYEQYF	TGCGCCAGCAGCAAACCTTCCGGGACAGGGGCCTACGAGCAGTACTTC
.	few	TRBV29-1	TRBJ1-1	CSVGFILRPEAFF	TGCAGCGTCGGGTTCATACTTCGGCCTGAAGCTTTCTTT
.	few	TRBV6-1	TRBJ2-2	CASSPWGGSNTGELFF	TGTGCCAGCAGCCCCTGGGGAGGTTCGAACACCGGGGAGCTGTTTTTT
TRBD2	many	TRBV7-2	TRBJ2-2	CASSFAGGPGELFF	TGTGCCAGCAGCTTTGCGGGAGGGCCCGGGGAGCTGTTTTTT
.	many	TRBV12-3/TRBV12-4	TRBJ1-6	CASTRILQNSPLHF	TGTGCCAGCACCCGGATATTACAGAATTCACCCCTCCACTTT
TRBD2	few	TRBV2	TRBJ2-7	CAGREGHEQYF	TGTGCCGGGAGGGAGGGTCACGAGCAGTACTTC
.	few	TRBV10-2	TRBJ2-7	CASSHSYTLLSYEQYF	TGCGCCAGCAGCCATTCATATACCTTACTCTCCTACGAGCAGTACTTC
.	many	TRBV29-1	TRBJ2-1	CSARVGYNEQFF	TGCAGCGCCAGGGTCGGGTACAATGAGCAGTTCTTC
.	few	TRBV7-2	TRBJ2-5	CASRLKETQYF	TGTGCCAGCAGATTAAAAGAGACCCAGTACTTC
.	.	TRBV7-3	TRBJ2-1	CASSLNGVSDEQFF	TGTGCCAGCAGCTTAAACGGGGTCTCTGATGAGCAGTTCTTC
.	few	TRBV6-1	TRBJ1-6	CASSESSYNSPLHF	TGTGCCAGCAGTGAGAGCTCCTATAATTCACCCCTCCACTTT